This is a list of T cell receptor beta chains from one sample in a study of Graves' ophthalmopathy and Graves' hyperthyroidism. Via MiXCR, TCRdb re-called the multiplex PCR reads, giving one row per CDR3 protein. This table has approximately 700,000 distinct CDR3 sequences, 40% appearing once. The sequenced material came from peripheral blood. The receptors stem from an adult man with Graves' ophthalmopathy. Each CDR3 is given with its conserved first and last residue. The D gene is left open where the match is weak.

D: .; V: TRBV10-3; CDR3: CAISESSRYYGYTF
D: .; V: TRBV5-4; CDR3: CASRLATSGNTIYF
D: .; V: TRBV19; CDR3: CASSLTHTGELFF
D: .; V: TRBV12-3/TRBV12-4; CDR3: CASSTQGPRNSPLHF
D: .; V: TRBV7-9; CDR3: CASRLGAEGPQHF
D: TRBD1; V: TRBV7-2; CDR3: CASGTAQLSGNTIYF
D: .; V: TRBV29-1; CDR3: CSGQISGANVLTF
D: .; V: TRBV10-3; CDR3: CAISAEGVDGYTF
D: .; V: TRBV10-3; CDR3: CAISEGGEFLGGANVLTF
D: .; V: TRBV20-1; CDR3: CSAPPGTSSYEQYF
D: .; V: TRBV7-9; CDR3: CASSPVAVTNTGELFF
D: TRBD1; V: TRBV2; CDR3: CASSDGTASNQPQHF
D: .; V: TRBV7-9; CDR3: CASSVSGIINSPLHF
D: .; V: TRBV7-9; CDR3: CASSQGLTGEKLFF
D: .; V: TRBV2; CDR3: CAGRNRASNTGELFF
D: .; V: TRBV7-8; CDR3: CASSSHTKETQYF
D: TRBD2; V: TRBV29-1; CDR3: CSVVGSGRTLNEQFF
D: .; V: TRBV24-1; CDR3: CASSQPGSSNQPQHF
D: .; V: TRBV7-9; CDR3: CASSLEGGPQPQHF
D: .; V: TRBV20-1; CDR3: CSARPGTNEKLFF
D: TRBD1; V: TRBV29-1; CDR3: CSVSQGGNTEAFF
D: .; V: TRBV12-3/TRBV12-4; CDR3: CASSPGGRATNEKLFF
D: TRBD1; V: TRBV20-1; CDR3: CSAEGTGGEQYF
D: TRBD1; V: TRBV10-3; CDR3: CASSGQGFYEQYF
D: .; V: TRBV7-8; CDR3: CASSLVGVGGQNNSPLHF